Following are 18 T cell receptor beta chains from one sample sequenced in a study of T cells after yellow fever vaccination (dated by TCRdb to between 2018 and 2021). This specimen's treatment or condition label, per the study, means: live attenuated yellow fever vaccine strain. The library was generated by 5' RACE. The run used an Illumina HiSeq 2500. Using fastp at Q25 and MiXCR, TCRdb reprocessed the public reads and kept productive beta chains. All rows with the same CDR3 protein become a single entry with the most common DNA and genes. This sample has about 120,000 distinct CDR3 sequences in its table, and around 8.6% of those were observed once. The top ten clones comprise about 25% of the sample. The specimen comprised CD8+ T cells sorted from PBMCs, sampled 45 days after the yellow fever booster vaccination. These receptors were taken from a man aged 25-45 years who received the YFV17D yellow fever vaccine.

The chain employs TRBV13 and TRBJ2-7, with 8 bases matching TRBD1. Per the germline V gene, CDR1 is PRHDT and CDR2 is FYEKMQ (reference sequence). J was trimmed by 5 bases and V by 5 bases; bases with no gene match: 8. This CDR3 region has 14 residues. The CDR3 loop is CASSPDRGIHEQYF. DNA of the CDR3: TGTGCCAGCAGCCCAGACAGGGGCATTCACGAGCAGTACTTC.

This clonotype was seen at least ten times. J is TRBJ2-3 and V is TRBV13, with 10 bases lining up with TRBD2. This CDR3 spans 15 amino acids. V shed 3 bases and J 2 bases; nucleotides not matched to a gene: 2. The germline V gene has CDR1 PRHDT and CDR2 FYEKMQ (reference sequence). The CDR3 DNA is TGTGCCAGCAGCTTGAGCGGGAGGGCCACAGATACGCAGTATTTT. It translates to CASSLSGRATDTQYF.

This clonotype was observed at least ten times. The chain couples TRBV12-3 or TRBV12-4 to TRBJ1-5; 9 bases are shared with TRBD1. The CDR3 is 15 residues long. V lost 5 bases to trimming and J lost 4 bases; unmatched junction nucleotides: 6. This CDR3 is CASSLDRGFNQPQHF. Written as DNA, the CDR3 is TGTGCCAGCAGTCTGGACAGGGGCTTTAATCAGCCCCAGCATTTT.

As regards this clonotype: Possible read error: a much larger clone is one base away. The chain uses TRBV7-6 and TRBJ2-2; D unresolved. Per germline, CDR1 SGHVS and CDR2 FNYEAQ. CDR3 length: 13 residues. Trimming cost V 8 bases and J 2 bases, with 9 bases left between them. The chain's CDR3 is CASSQINTGELFF. In nucleotides, the CDR3 is TGTGCCAGCTCCCAAATTAACACCGGGGAGCTGTTTTTT.

This clonotype appeared many times. The gene calls are TRBV20-1 and TRBJ2-2; the D is unclear. CDR1 DFQATT and CDR2 SNEGSKA come from the germline V gene (reference sequence). The CDR3 extends over 18 amino acids. Trimming stripped 2 bases from V and 4 bases from J, with 23 bases between. The CDR3 here is CSARQLGLGRQVTGELFF. The CDR3 DNA sequence: TGCAGTGCTAGACAATTGGGGTTAGGCAGGCAGGTCACCGGGGAGCTGTTTTTT.

This clonotype was counted at least ten times. CDR3 loop: CASSPDRQRETQYF. DNA of the CDR3: TGTGCCAGCAGCCCGGACAGGCAGCGAGAGACCCAGTACTTC. The gene calls are TRBV7-9 and TRBJ2-5; 7 bases are a match to TRBD1. The trim removed 5 bases at V and 4 bases at J, leaving 7 bases unmatched. CDR3 length: 14 amino acids. Germline CDR1 and CDR2: SEHNR and FQNEAQ (reference sequence).

This clonotype was counted between two and nine times. The chain has TRBV24-1 and TRBJ2-1; no clear D. Trimming pared 7 bases from V and 9 bases from J, leaving 21 bases between. The CDR3 is 15 residues long. Germline lookup yields CDR1 KGHDR and CDR2 SFDVKD. CDR3: CATRSRVARHSEQFF. CDR3 coding DNA: TGTGCCACCAGGAGCCGGGTCGCTCGACACAGTGAGCAGTTCTTC.

The chain is built from TRBV23-1 and TRBJ2-3; 7 bases align to TRBD1. TRBV23-1 is identified as an open reading frame with a role that is uncertain. This CDR3 comprises 18 residues. The V and J ends lost 6 bases and 2 bases, in that order; junction bases with no gene match: 17. The CDR3 DNA reads as TGCGCCAGCAGCCCACAGTATCAGAGGGGACAGTTCACAGATACGCAGTATTTT. It yields the protein CASSPQYQRGQFTDTQYF.

This clonotype was seen repeatedly, ten times or more. The rearrangement uses TRBV2 and TRBJ2-1; 7 bases map to TRBD1. There are 13 residues in the CDR3. The V gene's germline CDR1 is SNHLY and CDR2 FYNNEI. J lost 4 bases, V lost 8 bases, and 5 bases had no gene match. CDR3 sequence reads: CASRDRYYNEQFF. The CDR3 DNA is TGTGCCAGCCGGGACAGATATTACAATGAGCAGTTCTTC.

This clonotype has a handful of counts. The chain carries TRBV7-6 and TRBJ2-7, with TRBD1 matching 8 bases. The CDR3 runs 15 residues. CDR1 SGHVS and CDR2 FNYEAQ come from the germline V gene. V dropped 5 bases and J dropped 2; count of bases not matched to a gene: 8. The CDR3: CASSAPGQDTYEQYF. The CDR3 nucleotides are TGTGCCAGCAGCGCCCCGGGACAGGACACCTACGAGCAGTACTTC.

This clonotype showed up many times. CDR3 region: CSVETGTGYEQFF. For the CDR3, the DNA is TGCAGCGTTGAAACCGGGACAGGGTATGAGCAGTTCTTC. The genes are TRBV29-1 and TRBJ2-1, with TRBD1 matching 9 bases. CDR3 length: 13 amino acids. Germline CDR1 reads SQVTM; CDR2 reads ANQGSEA. With 2 bases clipped from V and 8 bases from J, the junction kept 4 bases outside the gene matches.

The sample holds many counts of this clonotype. The rearrangement uses TRBV25-1 and TRBJ2-7, with D unresolved. The length of the CDR3 is 15 residues. V was shortened by 1 base and J by 0 bases, with 10 bases between the two germline ends. The germline V gene encodes CDR1 MGHDK and CDR2 SYGVNS. The CDR3 protein is CASSESAQSSYEQYF. The CDR3 DNA follows: TGTGCCAGCAGTGAATCGGCGCAGAGCTCCTACGAGCAGTACTTC.

This clonotype appeared many times. J is TRBJ1-2 and V is TRBV20-1, with D uncertain. Germline values: CDR1 DFQATT, CDR2 SNEGSKA (reference sequence). Trimming stripped 6 bases from V and 6 bases from J, with 17 bases between. The CDR3 extends over 13 amino acids. CDR3 protein: CSAMGLVLNGYTF. The CDR3 bases are TGCAGTGCCATGGGGTTGGTACTGAATGGCTACACCTTC.

This clonotype was seen at least ten times. This chain links TRBV11-2 with TRBJ2-1; D is unclear. Germline loops: CDR1 SGHAT, CDR2 FQNNGV. The CDR3 contains 15 residues. Trimming pared 5 bases from V and 9 bases from J, leaving 20 bases between. CDR3 DNA: TGTGCCAGCAGCGGAATCTCTCAGGCGGCAGGTGAGCAGTTCTTC. Translation: CASSGISQAAGEQFF.

This clonotype occurred many times. The chain joins TRBV9 to TRBJ2-7, with D possibly TRBD2 on 5 matching bases. V lost 4 bases, J lost 4 bases, and 15 bases lay in between. The V gene's germline CDR1 is SGDLS and CDR2 YYNGEE. The CDR3 is 14 amino acids. In DNA form, the CDR3 reads TGTGCCAGCAGCATTGAGGGAGACTCTTACGAGCAGTACTTC. Its translation is CASSIEGDSYEQYF. Looking up the rest from reference TRBV9 and TRBJ2-7 gives the full variable domain: DSGVTQTPKHLITATGQRVTLRCSPRSGDLSVYWYQQSLDQGLQFLIQYYNGEERAKGNILERFSAQQFPDLHSELNLSSLELGDSALYFCASSIEGDSYEQYFGPGTRLTVT.

This clonotype has at least ten counts. J is TRBJ2-1 and V is TRBV12-3 or TRBV12-4; D call uncertain. With 4 bases removed from V and 2 bases from J, the gap between germline ends came to 6 bases. The CDR3 is 13 residues long. CDR3: CASSWTAYNEQFF. The CDR3 region has the DNA TGTGCCAGCAGTTGGACGGCCTACAATGAGCAGTTCTTC.

This clonotype was counted at least ten times. The chain uses TRBV12-3 or TRBV12-4 and TRBJ1-5; the D gene is possibly TRBD1 (6 bases). This CDR3 has 16 amino acids. V lost 4 bases and J lost 6, with 19 bases in between. This CDR3 is CASSYDLEGGSQPQHF. The CDR3 DNA reads as TGTGCCAGCAGTTACGACTTGGAAGGGGGGAGTCAGCCCCAGCATTTT.

The V gene is TRBV28, the J gene TRBJ2-3; TRBD2 matches 8 bases. Germline V gives CDR1 MDHEN, CDR2 SYDVKM. The CDR3 loop spans 16 amino acids. V lost 6 bases to trimming and J lost 6 bases; unmatched junction nucleotides: 14. The CDR3 loop is CASRLGGGLAVDTQYF. The CDR3 bases are TGTGCCAGCAGGTTGGGGGGCGGACTAGCTGTGGATACGCAGTATTTT.